A few counts support the clone carrying this T cell receptor (beta chain). The target antigen is unknown. The data are from a study of blood T cells in healthy people across ages. Study-level points and caveats: As age increased, TCR beta diversity per million T cells fell in a roughly linear fashion.

It was with a sample-barcoded 5' primer and a J-beta primer mix that a second PCR of roughly 6 to 11 cycles was run. Each cDNA molecule was tagged by a template-switch adaptor that had 12 random nucleotides. TCRdb independently ran MiXCR on the 5' RACE reads; one entry per CDR3 protein. The sample lists roughly 800,000 distinct CDR3 sequences, 40% to 65% occurring once. The source of this sequence is a man aged 80 or over in good health. The sample taken for sequencing was blood.

The CDR3 reads CSARIGNIQYF. CDR3 sequence (DNA): TGCAGTGCTAGGATCGGGAACATTCAGTACTTC. The chain carries TRBV20-1 and TRBJ2-4, with D unresolved. V shed 3 bases and J shed 7 bases, with 7 bases lying between them. The germline gives CDR1 DFQATT, CDR2 SNEGSKA (reference sequence). The CDR3 totals 11 residues.